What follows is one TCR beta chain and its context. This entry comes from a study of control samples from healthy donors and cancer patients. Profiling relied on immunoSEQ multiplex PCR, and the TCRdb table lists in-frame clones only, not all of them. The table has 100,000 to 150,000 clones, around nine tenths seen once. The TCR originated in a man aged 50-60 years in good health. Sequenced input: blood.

The CDR3 loop reads CSVELQKDQPQHF. The DNA for the CDR3 is TGCAGCGTTGAATTACAGAAAGATCAGCCCCAGCATTTT. The chain has TRBV29-1 and TRBJ1-5; D is uncertain. Germline loops: CDR1 SQVTM, CDR2 ANQGSEA. Trimming took 2 bases from V and 5 from J, leaving 10 bases between them. The CDR3 has 13 amino acids.